The clone carrying this T cell receptor (beta chain) was counted a few times. The antigen is unknown. Patients with alopecia areata provided lesional scalp punch biopsies as well as peripheral blood. CD4+ and CD8+ T cells were sorted from PBMCs stained for CD3, CD4 and CD8. This specimen belongs to a study of CD8+ T cells in alopecia areata. Germline CDR1 and CDR2: LGHNA and YNFKEQ. The CDR3 runs 15 residues. The V end was cut by 0 bases, the J end by 5 bases, with 11 bases between. Extracted RNA was reverse transcribed, and the resulting cDNA served as sequencing template. The assay was immunoSEQ multiplex PCR, and TCRdb's table has in-frame clones only and misses some. The sample yields 110,000 to 150,000 clones, around 60% seen once. Whole-study results and caveats: Higher clonality was seen in lesional scalp than in normal scalp, especially in alopecia totalis/universalis.

The sequence was collected from a human donor with alopecia areata. The J gene is TRBJ1-5, the V gene TRBV4-2; D gene ambiguous. The sequences come from CD4+ T cells sorted from blood, collected at week 0. For the CDR3, the DNA is TGTGCCAGCAGCCAAGATCCCGGGGTGGATCAGCCCCAGCATTTT. This sequence encodes CASSQDPGVDQPQHF.